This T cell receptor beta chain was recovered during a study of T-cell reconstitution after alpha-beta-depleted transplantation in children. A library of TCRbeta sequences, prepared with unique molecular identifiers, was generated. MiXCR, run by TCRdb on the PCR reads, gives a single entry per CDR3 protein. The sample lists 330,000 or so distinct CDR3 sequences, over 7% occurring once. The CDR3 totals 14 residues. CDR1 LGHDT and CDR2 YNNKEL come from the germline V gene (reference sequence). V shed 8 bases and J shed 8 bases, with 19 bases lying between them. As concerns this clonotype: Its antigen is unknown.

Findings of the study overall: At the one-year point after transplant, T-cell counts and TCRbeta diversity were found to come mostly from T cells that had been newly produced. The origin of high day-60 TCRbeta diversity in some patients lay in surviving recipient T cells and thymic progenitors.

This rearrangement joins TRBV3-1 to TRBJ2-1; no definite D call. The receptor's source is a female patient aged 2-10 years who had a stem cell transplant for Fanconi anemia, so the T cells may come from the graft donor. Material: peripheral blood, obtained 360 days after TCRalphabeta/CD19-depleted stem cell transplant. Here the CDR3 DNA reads TGTGCCAGCGTCCCATCGGACCCCCTTCATGAGCAGTTCTTC. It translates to CASVPSDPLHEQFF.